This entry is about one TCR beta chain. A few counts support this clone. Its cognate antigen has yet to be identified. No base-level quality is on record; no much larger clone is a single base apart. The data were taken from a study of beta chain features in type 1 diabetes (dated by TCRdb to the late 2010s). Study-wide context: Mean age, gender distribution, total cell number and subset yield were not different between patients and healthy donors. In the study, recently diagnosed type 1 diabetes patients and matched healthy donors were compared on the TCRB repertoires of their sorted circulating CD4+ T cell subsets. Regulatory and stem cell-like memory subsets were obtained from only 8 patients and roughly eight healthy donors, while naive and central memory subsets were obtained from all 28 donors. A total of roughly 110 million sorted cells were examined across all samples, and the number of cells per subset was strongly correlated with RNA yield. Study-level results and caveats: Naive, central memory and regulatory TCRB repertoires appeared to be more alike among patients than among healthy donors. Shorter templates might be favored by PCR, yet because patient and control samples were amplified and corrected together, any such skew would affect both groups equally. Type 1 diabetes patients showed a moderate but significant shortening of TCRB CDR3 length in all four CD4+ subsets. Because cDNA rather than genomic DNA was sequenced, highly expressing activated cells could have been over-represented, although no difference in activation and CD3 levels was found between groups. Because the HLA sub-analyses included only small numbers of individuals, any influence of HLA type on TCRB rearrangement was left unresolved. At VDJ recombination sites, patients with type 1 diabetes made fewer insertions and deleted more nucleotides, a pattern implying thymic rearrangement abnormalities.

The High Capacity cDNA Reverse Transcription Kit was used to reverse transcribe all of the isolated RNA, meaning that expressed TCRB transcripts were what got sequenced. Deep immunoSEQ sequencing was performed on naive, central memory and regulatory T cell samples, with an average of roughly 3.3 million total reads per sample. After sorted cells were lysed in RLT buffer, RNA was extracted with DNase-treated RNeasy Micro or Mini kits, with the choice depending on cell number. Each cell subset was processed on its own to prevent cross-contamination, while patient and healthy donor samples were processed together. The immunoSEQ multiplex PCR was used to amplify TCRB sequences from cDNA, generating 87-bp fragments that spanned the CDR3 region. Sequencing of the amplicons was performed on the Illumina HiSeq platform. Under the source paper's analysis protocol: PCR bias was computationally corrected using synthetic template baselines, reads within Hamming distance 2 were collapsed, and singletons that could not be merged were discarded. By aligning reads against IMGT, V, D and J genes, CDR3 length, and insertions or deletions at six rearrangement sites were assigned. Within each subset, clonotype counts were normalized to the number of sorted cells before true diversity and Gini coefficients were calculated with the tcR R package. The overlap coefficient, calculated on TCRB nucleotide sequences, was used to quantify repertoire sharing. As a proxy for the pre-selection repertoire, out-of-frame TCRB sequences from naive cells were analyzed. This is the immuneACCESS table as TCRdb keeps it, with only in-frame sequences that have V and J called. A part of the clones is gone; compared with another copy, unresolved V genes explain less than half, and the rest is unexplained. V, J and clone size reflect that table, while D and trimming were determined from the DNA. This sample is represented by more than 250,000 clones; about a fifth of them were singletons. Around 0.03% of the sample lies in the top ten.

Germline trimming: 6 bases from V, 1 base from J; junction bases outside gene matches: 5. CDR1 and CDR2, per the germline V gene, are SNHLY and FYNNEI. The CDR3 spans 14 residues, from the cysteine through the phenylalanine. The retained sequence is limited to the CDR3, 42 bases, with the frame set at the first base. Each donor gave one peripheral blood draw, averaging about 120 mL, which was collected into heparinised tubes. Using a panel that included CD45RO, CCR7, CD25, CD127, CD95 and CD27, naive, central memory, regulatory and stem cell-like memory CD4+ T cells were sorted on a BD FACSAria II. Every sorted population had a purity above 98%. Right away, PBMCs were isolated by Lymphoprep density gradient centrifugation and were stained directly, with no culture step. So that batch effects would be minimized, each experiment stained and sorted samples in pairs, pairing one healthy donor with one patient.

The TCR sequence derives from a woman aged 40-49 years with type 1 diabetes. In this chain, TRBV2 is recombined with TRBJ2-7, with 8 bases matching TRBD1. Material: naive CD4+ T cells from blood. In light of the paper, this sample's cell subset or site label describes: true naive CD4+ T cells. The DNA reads TGTGCCAGCAGCTGGACAGGGTTATCCTACGAGCAGTACTTC. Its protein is CASSWTGLSYEQYF.